This paragraph reports one T cell receptor beta chain. Surgery cases with the highest brain T cell transcript signatures were chosen for sequencing. The CDR3 runs to 15 residues. The germline V gene has CDR1 GTSNPN and CDR2 SVGIG (reference sequence). V was pared by 4 bases and J by 0 bases, with 10 bases between. This sample is drawn from a study of brain T cells in children with intractable seizures. Assay used: immunoSEQ multiplex PCR; TCRdb lists only in-frame clones, some missing. The table records 65,000 to 85,000 clones, 85% to 95% of them present only once. V and J are TRBV30 and TRBJ2-6; no reliable D call. Sequencing was performed on peripheral blood, taken at surgery. This receptor was obtained from a boy under two years old with tuberous sclerosis and intractable seizures. CDR3 in amino acids: CAWKYGGSGANVLTF. The CDR3 bases are TGTGCCTGGAAATATGGCGGCTCTGGGGCCAACGTCCTGACTTTC. Using reference TRBV30 and TRBJ2-6 for the parts outside the CDR3, the full variable domain is SQTIHQWPATLVQPVGSPLSLECTVEGTSNPNLYWYRQAAGRGLQLLFYSVGIGQISSEVPQNLSASRPQDRQFILSSKKLLLSDSGFYLCAWKYGGSGANVLTFGAGSRLTVL.